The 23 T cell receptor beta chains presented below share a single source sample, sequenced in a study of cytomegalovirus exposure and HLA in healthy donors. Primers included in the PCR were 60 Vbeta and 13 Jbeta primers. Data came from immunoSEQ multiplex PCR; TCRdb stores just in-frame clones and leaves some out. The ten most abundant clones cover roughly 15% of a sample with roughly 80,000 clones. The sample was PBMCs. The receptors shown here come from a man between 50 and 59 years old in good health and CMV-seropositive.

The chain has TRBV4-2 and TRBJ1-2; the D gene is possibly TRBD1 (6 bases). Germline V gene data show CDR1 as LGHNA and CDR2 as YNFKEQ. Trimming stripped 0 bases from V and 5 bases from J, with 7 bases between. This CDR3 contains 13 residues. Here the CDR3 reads CASSQEQGYGYTF. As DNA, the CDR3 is TGTGCCAGCAGCCAAGAACAGGGTTATGGCTACACCTTC.

Written as DNA, the CDR3 is TGTGCCAGTAGATGGGACAGTAACTCTGGAAACACCATATATTTT. Protein sequence: CASRWDSNSGNTIYF. The chain employs TRBV19 and TRBJ1-3; 7 positions match TRBD1. The CDR3 loop spans 15 amino acids. CDR1 and CDR2 from the germline V gene are LNHDA and SQIVND (reference sequence). V lost 6 bases to trimming and J lost 0 bases; unmatched junction nucleotides: 5.

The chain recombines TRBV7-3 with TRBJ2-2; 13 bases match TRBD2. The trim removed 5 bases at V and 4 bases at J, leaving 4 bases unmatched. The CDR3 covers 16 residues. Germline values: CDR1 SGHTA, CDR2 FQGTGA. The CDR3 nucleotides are TGTGCCAGCAGCCTGACTAGCGGGGGGATCACCGGGGAGCTGTTTTTT. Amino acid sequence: CASSLTSGGITGELFF.

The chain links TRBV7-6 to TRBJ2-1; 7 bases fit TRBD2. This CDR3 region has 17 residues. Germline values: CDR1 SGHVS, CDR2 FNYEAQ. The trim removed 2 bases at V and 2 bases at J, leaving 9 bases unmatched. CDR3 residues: CASSLRYGRAPYNEQFF. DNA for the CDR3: TGTGCCAGCAGCTTAAGGTATGGGAGGGCCCCCTACAATGAGCAGTTCTTC. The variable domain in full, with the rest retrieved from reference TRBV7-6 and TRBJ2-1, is GAGVSQSPRYKVTKRGQDVALRCDPISGHVSLYWYRQALGQGPEFLTYFNYEAQQDKSGLPNDRFSAERPEGSISTLTIQRTEQRDSAMYRCASSLRYGRAPYNEQFFGPGTRLTVL.

CDR3 residues: CSVWDRADNEQFF. CDR3 in DNA: TGCAGCGTTTGGGACAGAGCAGACAATGAGCAGTTCTTC. The chain links TRBV29-1 to TRBJ2-1; 7 bases line up with TRBD1. V dropped 5 bases and J dropped 5; count of bases not matched to a gene: 6. The CDR3 is made up of 13 amino acids. Germline-derived CDR1 and CDR2 are SQVTM and ANQGSEA.

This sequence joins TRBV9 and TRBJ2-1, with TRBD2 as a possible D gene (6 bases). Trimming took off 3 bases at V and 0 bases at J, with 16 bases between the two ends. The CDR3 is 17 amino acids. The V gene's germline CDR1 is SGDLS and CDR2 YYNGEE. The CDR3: CASSAPRGISSYNEQFF. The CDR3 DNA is TGTGCCAGCAGCGCCCCCCGGGGGATAAGCTCCTACAATGAGCAGTTCTTC.

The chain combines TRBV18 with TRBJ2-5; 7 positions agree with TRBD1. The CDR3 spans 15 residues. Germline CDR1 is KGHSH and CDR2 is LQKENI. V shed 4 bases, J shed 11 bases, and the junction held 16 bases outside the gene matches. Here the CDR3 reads CASSRTGEGTVEQYF. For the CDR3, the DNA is TGTGCCAGCTCACGAACAGGGGAAGGGACGGTAGAGCAGTACTTC.

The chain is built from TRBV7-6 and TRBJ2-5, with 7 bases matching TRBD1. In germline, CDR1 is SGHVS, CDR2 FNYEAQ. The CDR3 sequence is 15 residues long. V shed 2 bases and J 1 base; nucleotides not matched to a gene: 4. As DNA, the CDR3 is TGTGCCAGCAGCTTATCGACAGGGACCCAAGAGACCCAGTACTTC. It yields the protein CASSLSTGTQETQYF.

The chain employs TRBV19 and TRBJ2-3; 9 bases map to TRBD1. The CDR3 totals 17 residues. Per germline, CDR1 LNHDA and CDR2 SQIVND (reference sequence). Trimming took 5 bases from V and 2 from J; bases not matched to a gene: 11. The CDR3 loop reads CASSLQPTGGNTDTQYF. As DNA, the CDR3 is TGTGCCAGTAGTCTCCAACCGACAGGGGGGAACACAGATACGCAGTATTTT.

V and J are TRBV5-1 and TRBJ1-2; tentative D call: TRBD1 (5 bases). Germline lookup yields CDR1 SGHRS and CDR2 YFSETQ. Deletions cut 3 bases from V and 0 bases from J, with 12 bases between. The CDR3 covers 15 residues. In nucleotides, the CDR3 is TGCGCCAGCAGCTCGGGCGGGGGAACTAACTATGGCTACACCTTC. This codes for CASSSGGGTNYGYTF.

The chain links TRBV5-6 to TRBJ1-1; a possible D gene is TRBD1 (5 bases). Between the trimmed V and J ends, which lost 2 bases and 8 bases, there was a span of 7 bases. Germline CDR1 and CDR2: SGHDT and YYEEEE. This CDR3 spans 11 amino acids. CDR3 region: CASSFGGEAFF. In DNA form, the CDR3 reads TGTGCCAGCAGCTTTGGGGGGGAAGCTTTCTTT.

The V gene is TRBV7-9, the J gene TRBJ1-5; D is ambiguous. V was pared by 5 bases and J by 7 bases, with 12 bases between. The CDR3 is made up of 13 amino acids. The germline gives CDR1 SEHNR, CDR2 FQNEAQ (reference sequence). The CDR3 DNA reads TGTGCCAGCAGCAATTTAACGAGGCAGCCCCAGCATTTT. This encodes CASSNLTRQPQHF.

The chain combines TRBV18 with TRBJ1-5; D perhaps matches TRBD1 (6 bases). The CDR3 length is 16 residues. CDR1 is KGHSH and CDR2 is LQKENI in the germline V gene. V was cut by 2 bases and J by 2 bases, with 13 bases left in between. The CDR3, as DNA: TGTGCCAGCTCACCAAACCAGGACAGCGGCAATCAGCCCCAGCATTTT. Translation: CASSPNQDSGNQPQHF.

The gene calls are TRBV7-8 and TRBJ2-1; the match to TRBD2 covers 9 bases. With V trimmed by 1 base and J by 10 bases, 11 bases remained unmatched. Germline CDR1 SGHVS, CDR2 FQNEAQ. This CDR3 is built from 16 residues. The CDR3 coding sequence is TGTGCCAGCAGCTTAGTGGGACTAGCCTCGGGAGGAGAGCAGTTCTTC. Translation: CASSLVGLASGGEQFF.

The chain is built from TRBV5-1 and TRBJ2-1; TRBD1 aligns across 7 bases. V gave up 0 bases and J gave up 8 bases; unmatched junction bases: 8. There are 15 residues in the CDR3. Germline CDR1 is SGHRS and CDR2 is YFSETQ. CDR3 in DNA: TGCGCCAGCAGCTTGGCGGCAGGGGGTGGGGATGAGCAGTTCTTC. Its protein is CASSLAAGGGDEQFF.

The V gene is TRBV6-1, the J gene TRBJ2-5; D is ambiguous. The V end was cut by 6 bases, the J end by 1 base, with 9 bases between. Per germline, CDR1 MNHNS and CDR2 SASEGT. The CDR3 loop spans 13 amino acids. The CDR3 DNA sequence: TGTGCCAGCAGATCATCGGGCCAAGAGACCCAGTACTTC. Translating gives CASRSSGQETQYF.

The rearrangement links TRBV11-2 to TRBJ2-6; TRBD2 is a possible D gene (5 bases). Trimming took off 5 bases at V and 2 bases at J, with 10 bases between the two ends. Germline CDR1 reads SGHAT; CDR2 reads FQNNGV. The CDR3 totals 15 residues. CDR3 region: CASSPYGTGANVLTF. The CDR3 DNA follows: TGTGCCAGCAGCCCCTACGGGACTGGGGCCAACGTCCTGACTTTC.

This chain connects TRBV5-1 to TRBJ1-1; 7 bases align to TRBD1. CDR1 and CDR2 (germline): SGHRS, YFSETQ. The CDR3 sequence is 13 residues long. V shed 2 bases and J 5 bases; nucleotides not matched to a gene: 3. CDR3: CASSLTGETEAFF. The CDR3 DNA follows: TGCGCCAGCAGCTTAACAGGGGAGACTGAAGCTTTCTTT.

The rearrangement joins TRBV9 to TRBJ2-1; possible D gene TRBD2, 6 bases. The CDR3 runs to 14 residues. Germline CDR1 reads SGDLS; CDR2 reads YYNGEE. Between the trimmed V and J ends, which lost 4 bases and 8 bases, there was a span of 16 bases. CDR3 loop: CASSPRVGEDEQFF. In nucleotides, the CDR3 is TGTGCCAGCAGCCCGAGGGTAGGGGAGGATGAGCAGTTCTTC.

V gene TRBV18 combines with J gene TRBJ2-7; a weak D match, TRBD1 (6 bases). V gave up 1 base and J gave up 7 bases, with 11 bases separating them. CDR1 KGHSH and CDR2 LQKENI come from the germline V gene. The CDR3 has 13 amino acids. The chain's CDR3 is CASSPLQGEEQYF. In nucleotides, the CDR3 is TGTGCCAGCTCACCACTACAGGGTGAGGAGCAGTACTTC.

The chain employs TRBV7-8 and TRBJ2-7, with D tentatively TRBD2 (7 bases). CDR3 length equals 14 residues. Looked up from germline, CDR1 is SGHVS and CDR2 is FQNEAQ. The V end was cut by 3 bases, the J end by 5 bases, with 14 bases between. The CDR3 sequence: CASSFRGASDEQYF. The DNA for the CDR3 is TGTGCCAGCAGCTTCCGGGGGGCAAGCGACGAGCAGTACTTC.

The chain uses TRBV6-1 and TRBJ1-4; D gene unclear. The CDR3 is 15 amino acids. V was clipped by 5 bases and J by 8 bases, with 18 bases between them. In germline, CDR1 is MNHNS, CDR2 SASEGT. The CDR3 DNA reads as TGTGCCAGCAGTATGCAAGGAGGGTATAAGGAAAAACTGTTTTTT. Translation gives CASSMQGGYKEKLFF.

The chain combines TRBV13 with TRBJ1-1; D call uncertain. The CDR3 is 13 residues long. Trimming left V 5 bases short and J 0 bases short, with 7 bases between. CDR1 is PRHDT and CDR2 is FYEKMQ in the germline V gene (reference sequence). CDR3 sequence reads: CASSQPMNTEAFF. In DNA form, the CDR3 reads TGTGCCAGCAGCCAACCTATGAACACTGAAGCTTTCTTT.